The TCR beta chain described here comes from a study of blood T cell repertoires in COVID-19 (dated by TCRdb to 2018 to 2020). Some background on the complete study: The collaborator samples originated in the United States, Italy and Spain and spanned the acute and convalescent phases of COVID-19. Where available, HLA class I and class II types were obtained from metadata supplied by the sample provider rather than from assay-based typing. The sample metadata nearly always contained a de-identified subject ID, COVID-19 status, age in years and sex. Deeply sampled blood TCRbeta repertoires from subjects exposed to, actively infected with, or recovered from COVID-19 were included in the dataset. The repertoires were released in a freely available public database meant as a resource for research on the immune response to SARS-CoV-2. The material from the prospective study consisted of cDNA or gDNA derived from T cells, B-cell-depleted T cells, or PBMCs. Samples came from the ongoing ImmuneRACE study (first 160 participants) plus 1,254 subjects from 6 global collaborators.

This clone was counted between two and nine times. Its antigen is not yet known. Base qualities were left out, and no much larger clone turns up one base away. The investigation overall reported the following: The quantity of clinical and demographic metadata differed by source and by participant and was supplied without curation.

The CDR3 has 14 amino acids, counting the end cysteine and phenylalanine. Only the CDR3 part of the read is kept: 42 bases, read in frame from the first base. At the junction V is shortened by 3 bases and J by 3 bases; bases outside the gene matches: 4. Sequences SGHVS (CDR1) and FQNEAQ (CDR2) are obtained from the germline V gene. TCRbeta CDR3 regions were amplified from genomic DNA by means of the immunoSEQ Assay, a bias-controlled multiplex PCR. The paper's processing steps were these. The number of nucleated cells in each sample was estimated from the amplification of reference gene primers within the assay. To quantify the absolute abundance of each unique TCRbeta CDR3 rearrangement, sequence reads were collapsed and filtered. For each sample, productive Simpson clonality was calculated as the square root of Simpson's diversity index across productive rearrangements. TCRdb re-hosts the immuneACCESS table, in-frame sequences only. Its copies lack some clones; in the studies checked, an unresolved V gene accounts for under half of them, and the cause for the rest is not known. V, J and clone size are those of that table, while D and trimming were read from the DNA. Within this sample are 120,000 or so clones, with around 81% of them counted one time only. The ten biggest clones cover more than 3% of the sample.

Each collaborating institution followed its own protocols to collect whole blood in K2EDTA tubes. For TCRbeta analysis, collaborator samples were shipped as frozen whole blood, as isolated PBMCs, or as DNA extracted from either sample type. This chain is built from TRBV7-8 and TRBJ2-5, and TRBD1 matches 7 of the central bases. The TCR sequence derives from a woman aged 50 to 60 with acute or convalescent COVID-19. The sequenced material came from peripheral blood. The nucleotides read TGTGCCAGCAGCTTCCAGGGGGTTGAAGAGACCCAGTACTTC. This gives the protein CASSFQGVEETQYF.